Sequencing of this T cell receptor (beta chain) was carried out in a study of long-term antiretroviral therapy in people with HIV (dated by TCRdb to the early 2020s). At the level of the whole study: The earliest samples were collected about a decade before the 2015 WHO recommendation for immediate ART, when ART was typically delayed until CD4 counts fell. A retrospective serial study tested whether ART initiation and durable HIV suppression were associated with changes in peripheral blood TRB repertoire composition and diversity. A total of roughly 200 cryopreserved PBMC samples were contributed to the cohort by 30 adults with confirmed HIV infection, with samples collected serially over a mean of 6 years (range 1-12). Of the roughly 27 participants with HIV, more than 10 were female. No cross-contamination during QIAcube processing was shown when test extractions of a monoclonal T-cell line were performed alongside approximately 32 polyclonal samples.

The study at large found these results: Because PBMC availability was limited, only the TCR beta chain was sequenced, with no alpha chain pairing. Unsorted PBMC were profiled instead of sorted CD4+ and CD8+ T cells because pre-ART samples had limited cell numbers. Expanded TRB clones identified before ART initiation dominated the repertoire across all time points, though the dominance fluctuated and decreased in many PLHIV after ART. CDR3 length ranges in HIV repertoires were narrower than in controls, and network structure suggested an antigen-experienced repertoire with only a slight naive shift after ART. Inferences about post-ART repertoire changes are limited because no data were available on ART adherence, viral resistance or therapy changes. Starting ART was linked to a significant rise in TRB diversity, yet even after long-term ART the diversity remained significantly lower than in transplant donor controls. Samples dated from the mid-2000s to the late 2010s, and the ART regimens used may be less effective than current ones.

In this sample, this clone turned up a few times. Its recognized antigen is unknown. One base away there is no much larger clone; base qualities are not given. At the junction V is shortened by 5 bases and J by 8 bases, with 15 bases in between. Measured from the cysteine to the phenylalanine, the CDR3 is 14 residues long. The only DNA kept is the CDR3, 42 bases in frame from the first base. CDR1 and CDR2 were assigned from the germline V gene as SGHAT and FQNNGV. Participants were included only if at least one PBMC sample before ART initiation and at least two post-ART samples were available. All participants with HIV were treated in the United States of America. Before DNA extraction, cryopreserved samples containing about 0.9-10 million PBMC were thawed and washed. At the time of the earliest PBMC sample for each participant with HIV, ages ranged from 23 to 54 years. PBMC samples from each participant spanned 1-4 timepoints before ART initiation and 2-8 timepoints after ART initiation, with a median of 7 samples. For every participant, serial HIV viral load, CD4+ T-cell count, ART history and demographic data were obtained. Genomic DNA was extracted from unsorted PBMC with a Qiagen kit on a QIAcube, with processing performed in batches of 12 samples.

The immunoSEQ hsTCRB v3.0 assay was used at survey level resolution to sequence the TRB variable region. The target sequencing depth for TRB was about 40,000-55,000 T-cell genomes per sample. TRB libraries were pooled and sequenced on an Illumina MiSeq using a v3 150-cycle kit. Turning to the authors' computational methods: Analysis of repertoires was carried out in R inside a reproducible Nextflow workflow spanning QC, data transformation and analysis. LymphoSeq2, an R package for AIRR-Seq data exploration, was used to implement custom analyses. After excluding a few samples that yielded fewer than 5000 total TRB sequences, approximately 180 HIV repertoires remained for analysis. Of the roughly 180 retained HIV repertoires, about 60 were collected before and approximately 130 after ART initiation. Repertoires were downsampled to 5000 TRB nucleotide sequences, and summary statistics were averaged over 100 downsampling iterations. The analysis kept only TRB sequences whose CDR3 regions were at least seven amino acids long. A Shannon entropy-derived clonality score and the Gini coefficient were used to measure diversity. In the repertoire networks, any two of the top 5000 CDR3 amino acid sequences were connected whenever the two sequences differed by an edit distance of one. Antigen specificity groups and MHC restriction were predicted for TRB CDR3 amino acid sequences with GLIPH2. To flag known CMV, EBV, HIV or tissue antigen associations, CDR3 amino acid sequences were matched against VDJdb and McPAS-TCR. Pre-ART, post-ART and control groups were compared with Wilcoxon signed-rank tests and Holm-Bonferroni correction. The table comes from immuneACCESS by way of TCRdb, which keeps in-frame sequences with V and J called. Part of the clones is missing from these tables; in studies checked, under half for an unresolved V gene and the rest for unknown reasons. Clone size and V and J calls were adopted from that table, with D and trimming inferred from the DNA. The sample data list roughly 40,000 clones, and 75% to 90% of these were observed just once. About 4% of the sample lies in the top ten.

The sequences come from unsorted PBMCs, collected just before starting antiretroviral therapy. The source of this sequence is a woman younger than 30 with HIV. The sequence links TRBV11-2 to TRBJ1-4; a tentative D call is TRBD1 (5 bases match). The DNA sequence is as follows: TGTGCCAGCAGCCCGACAGTCTCAGGGGAAAAACTGTTTTTT. Its protein reads: CASSPTVSGEKLFF.